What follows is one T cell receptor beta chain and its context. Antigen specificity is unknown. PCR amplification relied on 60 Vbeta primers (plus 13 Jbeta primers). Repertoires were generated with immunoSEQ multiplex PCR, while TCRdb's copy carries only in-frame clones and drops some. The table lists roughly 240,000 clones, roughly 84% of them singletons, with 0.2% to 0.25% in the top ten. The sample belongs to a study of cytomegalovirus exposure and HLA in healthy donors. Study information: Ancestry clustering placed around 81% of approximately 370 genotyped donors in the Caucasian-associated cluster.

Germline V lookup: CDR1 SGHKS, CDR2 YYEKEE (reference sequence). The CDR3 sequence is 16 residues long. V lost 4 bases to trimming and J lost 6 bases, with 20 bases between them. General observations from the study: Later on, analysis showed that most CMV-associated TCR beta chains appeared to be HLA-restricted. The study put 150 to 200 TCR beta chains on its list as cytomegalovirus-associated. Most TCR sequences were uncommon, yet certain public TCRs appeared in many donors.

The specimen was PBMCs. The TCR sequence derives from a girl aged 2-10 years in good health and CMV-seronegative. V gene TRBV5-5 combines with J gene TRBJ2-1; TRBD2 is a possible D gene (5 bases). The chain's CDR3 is CASSQILGPIFNEQFF. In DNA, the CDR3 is TGTGCCAGCAGCCAGATACTAGGACCGATATTCAATGAGCAGTTCTTC.